Below are 27 T cell receptor beta chains sequenced from a single sample in a study of T cell repertoires in cytomegalovirus infection. TCRdb passed the reads through MiXCR, listing each CDR3 protein once. The sample shows 200,000 to 300,000 distinct CDR3 sequences, roughly 9.1% of them seen only once. Sequencing was performed on PBMCs. These receptors originate from a human donor in good health (CMV status not recorded). Some clones in this sample may be carry-over from other donors' samples.

This clonotype occurred many times. The V and J genes are TRBV7-8 and TRBJ1-1; a possible D gene is TRBD1 (6 bases). Germline CDR1 is SGHVS and CDR2 is FQNEAQ. This CDR3 comprises 14 residues. The V end lost 4 bases, the J end lost 2 bases, and 11 bases lay between the germline ends. CDR3: CASSSGTINTEAFF. The DNA for the CDR3 is TGTGCCAGCAGCTCAGGGACAATAAACACTGAAGCTTTCTTT.

The sample holds a few counts of this clonotype. This CDR3 is CATSDLSGPNQPQHF. DNA of the CDR3: TGTGCCACCAGTGATTTGTCAGGGCCCAATCAGCCCCAGCATTTT. The gene calls are TRBV24-1 and TRBJ1-5; tentatively, D is TRBD1 (5 bases). This CDR3 comprises 15 residues. V dropped 0 bases and J dropped 3 bases, with 8 bases sitting between them. Looked up from germline, CDR1 is KGHDR and CDR2 is SFDVKD.

This clonotype came up many times. The chain recombines TRBV11-2 with TRBJ2-7; D is unclear. This CDR3 region has 14 residues. Trimming shortened V by 1 base and J by 3 bases, and 10 bases separated the two germline ends. CDR1 and CDR2 (germline): SGHAT, FQNNGV. The CDR3 here is CASSLGTPNYEQYF. The CDR3 DNA follows: TGTGCCAGCAGCTTAGGCACACCAAACTACGAGCAGTACTTC.

This clonotype occurred a few times. This chain connects TRBV20-1 to TRBJ2-3; D is uncertain. The CDR3 consists of 10 residues. The V end lost 6 bases, the J end lost 6 bases, and 7 bases lay between the germline ends. Germline CDR1 reads DFQATT; CDR2 reads SNEGSKA (reference sequence). This CDR3 reads CSARQDTQYF. The CDR3, as DNA: TGCAGTGCCCGCCAGGATACGCAGTATTTT.

Written as DNA, the CDR3 is TGCGCCAGCAGCTTGGCCGCAGGGGCCACCTACGAGCAGTACTTC. Translation: CASSLAAGATYEQYF. The chain employs TRBV5-1 and TRBJ2-7; D possibly corresponds to TRBD1 (6 bases). The CDR3 extends over 15 amino acids. The germline CDR1 and CDR2 sequences are SGHRS and YFSETQ. Trimming pared 0 bases from V and 2 bases from J, leaving 12 bases between.

This clonotype has ten or more counts. The chain links TRBV7-2 to TRBJ2-7; D remains unclear. V lost 3 bases, J lost 2 bases, and 5 bases lay in between. The CDR3 contains 12 residues. Germline lookup yields CDR1 SGHTA and CDR2 FQGNSA. The CDR3 DNA reads TGTGCCAGCAGCTTCAGTACCTACGAGCAGTACTTC. Its translation is CASSFSTYEQYF. Using reference TRBV7-2 and TRBJ2-7 for the parts outside the CDR3, the full variable domain is GAGVSQSPSNKVTEKGKDVELRCDPISGHTALYWYRQSLGQGLEFLIYFQGNSAPDKSGLPSDRFSAERTGGSVSTLTIQRTQQEDSAVYLCASSFSTYEQYFGPGTRLTVT.

In this sample, this clonotype turned up many times. The V call is TRBV12-3 or TRBV12-4, the J call TRBJ1-2; 8 nucleotides align to TRBD1. With V trimmed by 5 bases and J by 8 bases, 10 bases remained unmatched. The CDR3 consists of 14 residues. CDR3 nucleotide sequence: TGTGCCAGCAGTCCTGGACAGGGACAATCGGGCTACACCTTC. Translation gives CASSPGQGQSGYTF.

The J gene is TRBJ1-1, the V gene TRBV7-2, with unresolved D. The CDR3 has 13 amino acids. The germline gives CDR1 SGHTA, CDR2 FQGNSA. Trimming left V 11 bases short and J 0 bases short, with 13 bases between. Here the CDR3 reads CAVGRKLNTEAFF. In DNA form, the CDR3 reads TGTGCCGTAGGAAGAAAACTGAACACTGAAGCTTTCTTT.

This clonotype was counted a few times. The J gene is TRBJ2-5, the V gene TRBV20-1; weak D call: TRBD2 (5 bases). V lost 5 bases to trimming and J lost 8 bases, with 21 bases between them. This CDR3 is built from 14 residues. Germline V gene data show CDR1 as DFQATT and CDR2 as SNEGSKA (reference sequence). The CDR3 here is CSAAMTAPSGTQYF. In DNA form, the CDR3 reads TGCAGTGCTGCGATGACGGCCCCTTCGGGAACCCAGTACTTC.

In this sample, this clonotype turned up a few times. This rearrangement joins TRBV18 to TRBJ2-1; D tentatively reads TRBD1 or TRBD2 (6 bases each). This CDR3 is 14 amino acids long. Trimming stripped 2 bases from V and 8 bases from J, with 13 bases between. Germline assignment: CDR1 KGHSH and CDR2 LQKENI. CDR3 protein: CASSPEGGGDEQFF. The CDR3 nucleotides are TGTGCCAGCTCACCAGAGGGGGGAGGCGATGAGCAGTTCTTC. Full variable domain (remainder filled in from reference TRBV18 and TRBJ2-1): NAGVMQNPRHLVRRRGQEARLRCSPMKGHSHVYWYRQLPEEGLKFMVYLQKENIIDESGMPKERFSAEFPKEGPSILRIQQVVRGDSAAYFCASSPEGGGDEQFFGPGTRLTVL.

This clonotype has a count of ten or more. The chain carries TRBV6-1 and TRBJ2-7; 7 positions agree with TRBD1. The trim removed 9 bases at V and 4 bases at J, leaving 12 bases unmatched. The length of the CDR3 is 14 residues. Germline V gene data show CDR1 as MNHNS and CDR2 as SASEGT. The CDR3 is CASRLGDRRYEQYF. The DNA for the CDR3 is TGTGCCAGTCGTTTAGGGGACAGAAGATACGAGCAGTACTTC.

This clonotype has at least ten counts. The V and J genes are TRBV7-9 and TRBJ2-7; 7 bases map to TRBD1. Unmatched junction bases numbered 9, after V lost 7 bases and J lost 3 bases. CDR1 and CDR2 (germline): SEHNR, FQNEAQ (reference sequence). This CDR3 is built from 14 residues. The CDR3 loop is CASTPPGGNYEQYF. DNA for the CDR3: TGTGCCAGCACGCCGCCAGGGGGTAACTACGAGCAGTACTTC.

The rearrangement joins TRBV14 to TRBJ1-1; D not resolved. V was trimmed by 4 bases and J by 2 bases, leaving 8 bases between them. The length of the CDR3 is 13 residues. Germline CDR1 is SGHDN and CDR2 is FVKESK. The CDR3 is CASSPPFNTEAFF. CDR3 DNA: TGTGCCAGCAGCCCCCCCTTTAACACTGAAGCTTTCTTT.

This clonotype was seen ten or more times. The chain combines TRBV12-3 or TRBV12-4 with TRBJ2-6, with a tentative D call TRBD2 (6 bases). The CDR3 contains 19 residues. Trimming cost V 6 bases and J 0 bases, with 21 bases left between them. The CDR3 sequence is CASSPLSVAVFSGANVLTF. The CDR3 region has the DNA TGTGCCAGCAGCCCCCTTTCGGTAGCGGTATTCTCTGGGGCCAACGTCCTGACTTTC.

This clonotype was detected only a few times. This chain links TRBV20-1 with TRBJ2-2; 9 bases match TRBD2. The CDR3 has 15 residues. Trimming removed 1 base from V and 3 bases from J; junction bases left unmatched: 3. Germline V gene sequence: CDR1 DFQATT, CDR2 SNEGSKA (reference sequence). The DNA for the CDR3 is TGCAGTGCTAGAGTAGCGGGAGTGGACACCGGGGAGCTGTTTTTT. As protein: CSARVAGVDTGELFF.

This clonotype has more than one count but fewer than ten. The chain recombines TRBV5-6 with TRBJ1-5; D uncertain. V lost 0 bases and J lost 6, with 19 bases in between. Germline CDR1 reads SGHDT; CDR2 reads YYEEEE. The CDR3 is 17 residues long. The CDR3 DNA reads as TGTGCCAGCAGCTTGGGCCCGACCCCTCCTCCGACTCAGCCCCAGCATTTT. Translation gives CASSLGPTPPPTQPQHF. The whole variable domain, remainder taken from reference TRBV5-6 and TRBJ1-5, is DAGVTQSPTHLIKTRGQQVTLRCSPKSGHDTVSWYQQALGQGPQFIFQYYEEEERQRGNFPDRFSGHQFPNYSSELNVNALLLGDSALYLCASSLGPTPPPTQPQHFGDGTRLSIL.

The V gene is TRBV29-1, the J gene TRBJ2-2, with 8 bases identical to TRBD2. The J segment lost 2 bases and the V segment lost 4 bases, leaving 6 bases of the junction unmatched. CDR1 is SQVTM, CDR2 ANQGSEA, per germline. The CDR3 is made up of 15 amino acids. CDR3 residues: CSVAAGGGNTGELFF. CDR3 coding DNA: TGCAGCGTTGCCGCGGGGGGCGGAAACACCGGGGAGCTGTTTTTT.

This clonotype occurred many times. The chain recombines TRBV7-2 with TRBJ2-7; D is ambiguous. Germline V lookup: CDR1 SGHTA, CDR2 FQGNSA. V lost 5 bases and J 5 bases, leaving 13 bases between the germline ends. CDR3 length: 13 amino acids. The CDR3 sequence: CASSQFIVHEQYF. CDR3 nucleotides: TGTGCCAGCAGCCAATTTATCGTCCACGAGCAGTACTTC.

The J gene is TRBJ2-7, the V gene TRBV6-2 or TRBV6-3; D gene ambiguous. The germline V gene encodes CDR1 MNHEY and CDR2 SVGEGT. The CDR3 runs to 13 residues. Trimming stripped 6 bases from V and 5 bases from J, with 14 bases between. CDR3 bases: TGTGCCAGCAGGTTTGGCTACTTGAACGAGCAGTACTTC. As protein: CASRFGYLNEQYF.

This clonotype was seen only a few times. The rearrangement links TRBV7-2 to TRBJ2-7; D unclear. In germline, CDR1 is SGHTA, CDR2 FQGNSA. Trimming took 5 bases from V and 1 from J, leaving 12 bases between them. The length of the CDR3 is 14 residues. The CDR3 DNA follows: TGTGCCAGCAGCCCCAATGCGGTTTCCTACGAGCAGTACTTC. Translated: CASSPNAVSYEQYF.

CDR3 DNA sequence: TGCGCCAGCAGCCAAGCATGGGGGGGCTATGGCTACACCTTC. Protein product: CASSQAWGGYGYTF. V is TRBV4-3 and J is TRBJ1-2, with a weak D call TRBD1 (5 bases). V was trimmed by 1 base and J by 4 bases, leaving 10 bases between them. The CDR3 is made up of 14 amino acids. Germline V CDR1 and CDR2: LGHNA, YSLEER.

This clonotype was detected ten times or more. The DNA of the CDR3 is TGTGCCAGCCACGGGACAGGGATCGGAAGCAATCAGCCCCAGCATTTT. The encoded protein is CASHGTGIGSNQPQHF. The genes are TRBV28 and TRBJ1-5; 9 nucleotides agree with TRBD1. Germline CDR1 is MDHEN and CDR2 is SYDVKM. V trimming: 8 bases; J trimming: 1 base; junction bases outside the gene matches: 9. CDR3 length: 16 residues.

This clonotype was found a few times. The rearrangement joins TRBV18 to TRBJ2-3; either TRBD1 or TRBD2 may fit D (6 bases each). Trimming pared 3 bases from V and 0 bases from J, leaving 13 bases between. CDR1 and CDR2 from the germline V gene are KGHSH and LQKENI. This CDR3 spans 16 amino acids. The CDR3 bases are TGTGCCAGCTCACCTGCCGGGGGCGACAGCACAGATACGCAGTATTTT. This gives the protein CASSPAGGDSTDTQYF.

The rearrangement joins TRBV28 to TRBJ1-5; TRBD1 aligns across 12 bases. CDR3 size: 16 residues. Trimming cost V 7 bases and J 7 bases; bases outside gene matches: 11. CDR1 is MDHEN and CDR2 is SYDVKM in the germline V gene. Here the CDR3 reads CASTPTGTGGVQPQHF. CDR3 in DNA: TGTGCCAGCACCCCGACAGGGACAGGGGGCGTGCAGCCCCAGCATTTT.

This clonotype occurred many times. Written as DNA, the CDR3 is TGCAGTGCTAGAAGTGGGAGGGTAAATGAGCAGTTCTTC. Protein: CSARSGRVNEQFF. The chain uses TRBV20-1 and TRBJ2-1; 7 bases align to TRBD2. Per germline, CDR1 DFQATT and CDR2 SNEGSKA (reference sequence). After removal of 2 bases from V and 7 bases from J, the junction contained 5 bases not matched to a gene. The CDR3 is 13 amino acids.

This chain connects TRBV7-2 to TRBJ1-5, with D tentatively TRBD1 (6 bases). Trimming shortened V by 5 bases and J by 1 base, and 12 bases separated the two germline ends. The CDR3 extends over 15 amino acids. CDR1 is SGHTA, CDR2 FQGNSA, per germline. This chain's CDR3 is CASSMQQGSNQPQHF. CDR3 DNA: TGTGCCAGCAGCATGCAACAGGGCAGCAATCAGCCCCAGCATTTT.

This clonotype was recorded many times. The chain links TRBV6-2 or TRBV6-3 to TRBJ2-1; TRBD1 matches at 7 bases. The CDR3 covers 15 residues. The junction had 4 bases not matched to a gene; V was cut back by 2 bases and J by 3 bases. Germline values: CDR1 MNHEY, CDR2 SVGEGT. DNA for the CDR3: TGTGCCAGCAGTTACCAGGGGGACCGCTACAATGAGCAGTTCTTC. Protein product: CASSYQGDRYNEQFF.